This entry is about one T cell receptor (beta chain). Only a few counts were recorded for this clonotype. The antigen it binds to is not known. Nothing much larger sits one base from this clone, and base qualities are not available. The sample's time point label is to be understood as: newly diagnosed GD, antithyroid drugs for less than 3 months. RNA was extracted from PBMCs in TRIzol for both TCR sequencing and RNA sequencing. The diagnosis of Graves' disease was made according to American Thyroid Association guidelines. Recruitment of patients was carried out at an endocrinology department in Xi'an, China. Each patient gave about 8.1 milliliters of peripheral blood, collected in an EDTA anticoagulant tube. Ficoll Paque Plus density gradient separation was used to isolate PBMCs, and no further T cell sorting was done. RNA quality was checked with an Agilent 2100 Bioanalyzer and agarose gel, and concentration with a NanoDrop 2000.

The library was prepared using multiplex PCR. Sequencing instrument: Illumina HiSeq 4000. CDR3 regions were amplified by Arm-PCR with iRepertoire HTBI primers to construct TCR beta libraries. Before sequencing, the PCR products underwent gel purification. The authors processed their data as follows. Across samples, around 58 TRBV and 12 to 15 TRBJ segments were identified and used for gene usage analysis of CDR3 amino acid clonotypes. COPE and FqMerger were used to merge filtered high-quality paired reads into contigs. BLAST was used to align contigs to the IMGT TRBV, TRBD and TRBJ reference genes, and CDR3 was defined following IMGT. Any clonotype with a frequency above 0.1% was counted as a highly expanded clone. Repertoire diversity was measured by Shannon entropy, and V-J evenness by the Gini coefficient. Clonotypes shared by more than one individual were considered public. In-frame beta chains were kept once TCRdb had trimmed the public reads at Q25 with fastp and called clones with MiXCR. Rows are unified per CDR3 protein, each entry keeping the most common DNA and genes. The V and J calls follow TCRdb's processing rather than the paper's. The sample table shows roughly 420,000 distinct CDR3 sequences, and around 15% are seen once. The top ten hold approximately 19% of the sample.

The V and J ends are trimmed by 0 bases and 7 bases, leaving 10 bases between them. Taken from the germline V gene (reference sequence), the CDR1 and CDR2 loops are MNHEY and SMNVEV. The CDR3 starts with the cysteine, ends with the phenylalanine, and has 15 residues. Only the CDR3 DNA stays, 45 bases, in frame from base 1. This specimen belongs to a study of regulatory T cells in long-lasting Graves disease (dated by TCRdb to the early 2020s). Background on the whole study: Newly diagnosed Graves' disease patients had taken antithyroid drugs for less than 3 months. Persistent Graves' disease patients were compared with newly diagnosed Graves' disease patients by peripheral blood TCR sequencing and RNA sequencing. The study was registered as a clinical trial and conducted in China. A total of approximately 35 samples were covered by TCR sequencing, comprising approximately 13 persistent and around 20 newly diagnosed Graves' disease patients.

Overall study outcomes, separate from this receptor: Only peripheral blood was studied, because thyroid tissue, the primary lesion, was inaccessible. The authors acknowledged the small sample size as a limitation that may reduce accuracy. Persistent Graves' disease patients showed lower TCR Shannon entropy and fewer highly expanded clones than newly diagnosed patients, suggesting clonal expansion. TRBV28, TRBJ1-2 and TRBJ2-5 were preferentially used in persistent disease, while TRBV20-1 and TRBJ2-1 were favored in newly diagnosed disease. Sequencing and analysis were restricted to the TCR beta chain. Patients with persistent disease shared more public clonotypes (around 3,000) than newly diagnosed patients did (about 1,000).

These data are also associated with another study on T cells in Graves' hyperthyroidism and ophthalmopathy. The second study reports: Stable Graves' hyperthyroidism was defined as no progression to ophthalmopathy during 18 months of follow-up. Hyperthyroidism patients were aged 18 to 65 years and newly diagnosed, with disease duration of less than 2 months. Patients with uncontrolled infections, other autoimmune diseases, pregnancy or lactation were excluded. Diagnoses were based on clinical symptoms, serum thyroxine and TRAb, thyroid ultrasound and orbital computed tomography. For the first round of RT-PCR on the TCR CDR3, the HTBI primer set was used together with the Qiagen OneStep RT-PCR kit. Blood samples also contained most of the expanded thyroid clonotypes (frequency above 0.001), which suggests that blood repertoires may reflect thyroid immune responses. Ophthalmopathy was separated from stable hyperthyroidism by a 13 V-J signature model, with approximately 90% sensitivity and around 81% specificity obtained in cross-validation and 80%/75% obtained in testing. In validation, progression to ophthalmopathy was predicted by the model with about 70% sensitivity and under 85% specificity, a median of 6.5 months before onset. To identify distinguishing TCR V-J signatures, a discovery cohort of 100 or so patients was used, comprising 40 to 45 with Graves' ophthalmopathy and 57 with stable Graves' hyperthyroidism. An independent validation cohort of fewer than 20 hyperthyroidism patients and 17 patients who later progressed to ophthalmopathy tested prospective prediction of ophthalmopathy. For training and testing, the 100 or so patients in the discovery cohort were randomly divided in a 7:3 ratio. Thyroid tissue and blood T-cell repertoires from roughly six Graves' hyperthyroidism patients were also compared in the study. Following sampling, methimazole starting at 30 mg daily was given to hyperthyroidism patients, and high-dose intravenous methylprednisolone was given to ophthalmopathy patients. Libraries were constructed in a second round of multiplex PCR, after which size selection and purification were performed. Paired-end sequencing of the libraries was performed with 100 bp reads on an Illumina HiSeq2000. SOAPnuke was used to process the raw data, removing reads that contained adapters or uncalled bases, had a mean Phred below 15, or lacked an exact match to the constant primer or identifier. High-quality paired reads were merged with COPE v1.2.5, and unique nucleotide sequences were defined as clonotypes. MiTCR v1.1 was used to align the clonotypes against IMGT TRBV, TRBD and TRBJ reference segments. The analysis included only V-J combinations with a frequency above 0.0001, which together covered roughly 99% of the repertoires. A TCS score was defined as the ratio of F50 (clonal expansion) to E x V (chaos), with BLOSUM62-based TCRdist applied between CDR3 peptides within each V-J. Welch's t-statistics and random forest reduced 500 to 550 V-J features to 13, which were used in a naive Bayes classifier (R e1071). Sample size was not statistically predetermined, and investigators were not blinded to group allocation. The paper describes TCR Vbeta CDR3 sequencing of 135 peripheral blood samples, made up of fewer than 50 ophthalmopathy patients, around 78 hyperthyroidism patients and approximately 17 progressor patients.

Here the sequenced sample was peripheral blood mononuclear cells (PBMCs), taken at new diagnosis, from a patient treated with antithyroid drugs. The receptor's source is a woman in her forties or fifties with Graves disease. Donor details come from another sample of the same person, matched by shared clones. The rearranged chain carries TRBV27 and TRBJ1-6, with the D gene call left open. The CDR3 has the sequence CASSLSSAANSPLHF. The nucleotide sequence is given as TGTGCCAGCAGTTTATCGTCGGCAGCCAATTCACCCCTCCACTTT.